This entry describes one TCR beta chain. This entry comes from a study of blood T cell repertoires in COVID-19. Study summary: Both acute and convalescent COVID-19 samples were obtained from the United States, Italy and Spain. T cells, B-cell-depleted T cells, or PBMCs supplied cDNA or gDNA.

The authors' processing: Amplification of reference gene primers provided the estimated nucleated cell counts. TCRdb's copy holds only in-frame clones and misses some; the assay was immunoSEQ multiplex PCR. D and trimming come from the DNA, and the V and J calls and clone size come from that table. The sample has about 110,000 clones, roughly 82% seen once. Looked up from germline, CDR1 is SGHVS and CDR2 is FQNEAQ. The junction had 19 bases not matched to a gene; V was cut back by 5 bases and J by 9 bases. This CDR3 comprises 17 residues. The sequence derives from a woman older than 75 with active or convalescent COVID-19. The rearrangement joins TRBV7-8 to TRBJ2-1, with 7 bases matching TRBD2. Sequencing was carried out using peripheral blood. The DNA of the CDR3 is TGTGCCAGCAGCCCTCCCGGGAGGATTCGTGGATTGGTTGAGCAGTTCTTC. Residues: CASSPPGRIRGLVEQFF.